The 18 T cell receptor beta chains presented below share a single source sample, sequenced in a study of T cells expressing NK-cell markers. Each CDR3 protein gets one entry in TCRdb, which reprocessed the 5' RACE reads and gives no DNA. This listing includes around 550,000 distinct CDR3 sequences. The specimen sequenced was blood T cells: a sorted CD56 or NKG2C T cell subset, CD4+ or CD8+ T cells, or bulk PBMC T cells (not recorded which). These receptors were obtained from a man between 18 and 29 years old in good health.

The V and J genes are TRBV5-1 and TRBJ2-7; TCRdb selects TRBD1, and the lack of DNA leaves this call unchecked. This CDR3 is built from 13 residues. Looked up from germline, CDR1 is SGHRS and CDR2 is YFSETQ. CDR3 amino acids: CASSRDEPYEQYF.

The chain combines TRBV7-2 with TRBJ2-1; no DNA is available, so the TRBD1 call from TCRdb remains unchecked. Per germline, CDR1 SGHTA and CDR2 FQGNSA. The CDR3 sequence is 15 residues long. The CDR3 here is CASSLVGRGYNEQFF.

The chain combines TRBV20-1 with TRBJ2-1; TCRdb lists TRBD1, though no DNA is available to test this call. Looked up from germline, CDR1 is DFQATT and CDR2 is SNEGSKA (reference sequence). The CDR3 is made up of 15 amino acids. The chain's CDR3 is CSARGTAIPNNEQFF.

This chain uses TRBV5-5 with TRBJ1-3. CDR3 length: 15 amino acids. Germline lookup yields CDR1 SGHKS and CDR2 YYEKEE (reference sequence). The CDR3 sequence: CASSLVLLSGNTIYF.

CDR3 sequence reads: CASRLAHEQFF. The chain carries TRBV6-5 and TRBJ2-1; TCRdb outputs TRBD2, but without DNA this stays unchecked. The CDR3 has 11 amino acids. The germline V gene encodes CDR1 MNHEY and CDR2 SVGAGI.

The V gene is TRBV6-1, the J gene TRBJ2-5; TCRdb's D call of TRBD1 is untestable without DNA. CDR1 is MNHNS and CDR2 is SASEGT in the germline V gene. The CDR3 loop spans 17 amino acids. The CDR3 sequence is CASSPPSGGGGKETQYF.

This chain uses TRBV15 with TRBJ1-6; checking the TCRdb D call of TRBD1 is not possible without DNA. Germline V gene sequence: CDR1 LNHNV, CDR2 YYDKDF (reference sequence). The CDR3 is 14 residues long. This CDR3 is CATKVGQGNSPLHF. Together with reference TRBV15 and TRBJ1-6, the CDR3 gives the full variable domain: DAMVIQNPRYQVTQFGKPVTLSCSQTLNHNVMYWYQQKSSQAPKLLFHYYDKDFNNEADTPDNFQSRRPNTSFCFLDIRSPGLGDTAMYLCATKVGQGNSPLHFGNGTRLTVT.

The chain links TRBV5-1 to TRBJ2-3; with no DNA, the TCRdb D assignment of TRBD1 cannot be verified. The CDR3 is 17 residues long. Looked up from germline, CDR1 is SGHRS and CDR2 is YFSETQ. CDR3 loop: CASSFLLTGGGTDTQYF. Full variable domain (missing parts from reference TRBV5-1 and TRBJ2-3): KAGVTQTPRYLIKTRGQQVTLSCSPISGHRSVSWYQQTPGQGLQFLFEYFSETQRNKGNFPGRFSGRQFSNSRSEMNVSTLELGDSALYLCASSFLLTGGGTDTQYFGPGTRLTVL.

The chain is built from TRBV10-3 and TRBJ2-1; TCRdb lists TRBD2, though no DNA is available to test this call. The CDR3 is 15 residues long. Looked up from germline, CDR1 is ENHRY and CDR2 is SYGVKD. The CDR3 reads CAISGTSGRAGQKFF.

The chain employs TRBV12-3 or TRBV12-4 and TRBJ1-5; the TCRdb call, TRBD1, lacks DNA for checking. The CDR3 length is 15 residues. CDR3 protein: CASSRPGTGDQPQHF.

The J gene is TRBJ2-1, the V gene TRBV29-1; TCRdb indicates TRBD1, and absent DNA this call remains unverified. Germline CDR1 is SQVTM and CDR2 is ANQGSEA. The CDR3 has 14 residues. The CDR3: CSALASAGVAEQFF.

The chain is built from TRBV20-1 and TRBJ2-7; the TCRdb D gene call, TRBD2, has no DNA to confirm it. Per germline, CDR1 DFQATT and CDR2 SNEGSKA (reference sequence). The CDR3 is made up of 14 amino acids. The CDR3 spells CSARVASGSREQYF.

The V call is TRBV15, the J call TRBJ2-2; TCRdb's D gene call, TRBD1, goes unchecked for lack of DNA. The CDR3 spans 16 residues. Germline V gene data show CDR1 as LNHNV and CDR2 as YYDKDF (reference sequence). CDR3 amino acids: CATSRDPGPSPGELFF.

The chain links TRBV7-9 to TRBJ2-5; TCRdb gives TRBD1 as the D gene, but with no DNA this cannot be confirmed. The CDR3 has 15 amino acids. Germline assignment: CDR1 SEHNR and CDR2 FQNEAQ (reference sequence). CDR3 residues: CASSFDREVQETQYF.

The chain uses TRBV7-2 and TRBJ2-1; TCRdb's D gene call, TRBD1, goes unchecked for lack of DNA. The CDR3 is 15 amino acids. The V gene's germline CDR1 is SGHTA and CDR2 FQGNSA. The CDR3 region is CASSLVVGEGNEQFF.

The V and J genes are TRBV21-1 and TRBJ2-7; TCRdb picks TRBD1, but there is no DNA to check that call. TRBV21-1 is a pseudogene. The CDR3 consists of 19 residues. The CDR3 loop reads CASSKAGTGNRRAGYEQYF.

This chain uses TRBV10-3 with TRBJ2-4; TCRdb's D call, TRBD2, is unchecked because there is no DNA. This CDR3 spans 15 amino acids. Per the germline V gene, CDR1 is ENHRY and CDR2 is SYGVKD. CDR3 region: CAISQDRDSSPFQYF.

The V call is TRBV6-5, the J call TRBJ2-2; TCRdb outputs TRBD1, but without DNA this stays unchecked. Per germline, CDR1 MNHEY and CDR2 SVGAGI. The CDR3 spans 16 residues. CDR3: CASSSPGQENTGELFF.